The text below deals with one TCR beta chain. The entry originates in a study of blood T cells in healthy people across ages. The germline V gene has CDR1 SEHNR and CDR2 FQNEAQ (reference sequence). The CDR3 consists of 15 residues. Primed by a sample-barcoded 5' primer and a J-beta primer mix, a second PCR proceeded for 7 to 11 cycles. Each CDR3 protein is one row after TCRdb ran MiXCR on the 5' RACE reads. The sample has around 620,000 distinct CDR3 sequences; approximately 30% are singletons. The chain joins TRBV7-9 to TRBJ2-1, with D maybe TRBD2 (5 bases). TRBJ2-5 explains the end of the DNA better; the J call may be wrong. The source material was blood. This TCR derives from a woman in her seventies in good health. The chain's CDR3 is CASSSGRGRRETQYF. The CDR3 nucleotides are TGTGCCAGCAGCTCCGGACGGGGAAGGAGAGAGACCCAGTACTTC.